Given below is one T cell receptor (beta chain) in context. Primers: 60 V beta forward and 13 J beta reverse. Libraries were prepared by immunoSEQ multiplex PCR; TCRdb keeps only in-frame clonotypes and omits some of them. This table holds approximately 92,000 clones, 80% found once. Time point: after dendritic cell vaccination, including at tumor progression/relapse. Blood PBMC samples: pre-vaccination, two weeks post third vaccination, and at tumor progression. This specimen comes from a study of glioma-infiltrating T cells after dendritic cell vaccination. Background on the study: Dendritic cells derived from monocytes and pulsed with autologous tumor lysate formed the vaccine.

V dropped 4 bases and J dropped 8 bases, with 14 bases sitting between them. Germline V gene lookup returns CDR1 GTSNPN and CDR2 SVGIG (reference sequence). This CDR3 is 13 amino acids long. The TCR comes from a human donor with glioblastoma. This material consisted of blood, taken after dendritic cell vaccination. The J gene is TRBJ1-4, the V gene TRBV30; D call uncertain. CDR3 bases: TGTGCCTGGACCGCCCAAGCGGGCGAAAAACTGTTTTTT. This gives the protein CAWTAQAGEKLFF.